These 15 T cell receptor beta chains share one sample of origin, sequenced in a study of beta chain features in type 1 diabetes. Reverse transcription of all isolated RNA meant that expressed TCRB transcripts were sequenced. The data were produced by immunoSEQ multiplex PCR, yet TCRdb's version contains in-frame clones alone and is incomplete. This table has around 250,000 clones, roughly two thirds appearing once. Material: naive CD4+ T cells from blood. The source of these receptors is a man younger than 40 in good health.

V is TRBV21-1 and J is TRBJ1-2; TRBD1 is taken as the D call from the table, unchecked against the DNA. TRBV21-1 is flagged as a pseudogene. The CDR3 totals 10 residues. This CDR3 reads CASNRDGYTF. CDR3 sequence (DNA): TGTGCCAGCAACAGGGATGGCTACACCTTC.

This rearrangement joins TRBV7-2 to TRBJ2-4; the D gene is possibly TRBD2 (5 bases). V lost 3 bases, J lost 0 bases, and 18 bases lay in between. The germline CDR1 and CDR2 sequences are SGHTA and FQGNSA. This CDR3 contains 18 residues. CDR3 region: CASSFSMPQGGAKNIQYF. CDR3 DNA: TGTGCCAGCAGCTTTAGCATGCCCCAAGGAGGAGCCAAAAACATTCAGTACTTC.

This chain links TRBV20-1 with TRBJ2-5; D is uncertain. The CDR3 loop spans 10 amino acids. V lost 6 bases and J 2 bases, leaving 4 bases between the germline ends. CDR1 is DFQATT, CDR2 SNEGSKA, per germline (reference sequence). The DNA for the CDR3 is TGCAGTGCAGCTCAAGAGACCCAGTACTTC. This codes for CSAAQETQYF.

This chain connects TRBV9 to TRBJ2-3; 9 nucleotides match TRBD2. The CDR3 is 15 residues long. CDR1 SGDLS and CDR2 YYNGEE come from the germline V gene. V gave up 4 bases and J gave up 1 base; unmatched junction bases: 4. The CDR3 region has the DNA TGTGCCAGCAGCCATCCTAGCGGGGGCACAGATACGCAGTATTTT. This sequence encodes CASSHPSGGTDTQYF. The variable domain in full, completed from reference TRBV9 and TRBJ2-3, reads DSGVTQTPKHLITATGQRVTLRCSPRSGDLSVYWYQQSLDQGLQFLIQYYNGEERAKGNILERFSAQQFPDLHSELNLSSLELGDSALYFCASSHPSGGTDTQYFGPGTRLTVL.

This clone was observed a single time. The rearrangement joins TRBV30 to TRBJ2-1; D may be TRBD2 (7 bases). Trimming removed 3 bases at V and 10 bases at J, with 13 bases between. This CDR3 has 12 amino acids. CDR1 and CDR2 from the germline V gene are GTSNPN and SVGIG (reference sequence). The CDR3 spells CAWRRGQQEQFF. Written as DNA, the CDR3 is TGTGCCTGGAGGCGGGGGCAACAGGAGCAGTTCTTC.

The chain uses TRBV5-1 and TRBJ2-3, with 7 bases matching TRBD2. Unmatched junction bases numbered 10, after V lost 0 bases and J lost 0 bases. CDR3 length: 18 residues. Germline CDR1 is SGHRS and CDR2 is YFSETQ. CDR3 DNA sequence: TGCGCCAGCAGCTTGGGTATTTCTAGCGGAGCTAGCACAGATACGCAGTATTTT. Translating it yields CASSLGISSGASTDTQYF.

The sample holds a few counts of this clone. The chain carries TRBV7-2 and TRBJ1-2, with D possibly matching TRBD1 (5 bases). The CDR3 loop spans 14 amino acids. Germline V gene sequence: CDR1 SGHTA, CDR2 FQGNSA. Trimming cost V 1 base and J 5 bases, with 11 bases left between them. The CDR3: CASSLEGTVYGYTF. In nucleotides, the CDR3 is TGTGCCAGCAGCTTAGAAGGGACGGTGTATGGCTACACCTTC.

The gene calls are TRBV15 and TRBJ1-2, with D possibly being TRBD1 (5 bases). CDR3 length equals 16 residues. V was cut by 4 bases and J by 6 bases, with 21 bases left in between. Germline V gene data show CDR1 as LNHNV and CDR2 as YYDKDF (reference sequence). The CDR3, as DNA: TGTGCCACCAGCAACCGGGGCTCGAATGTTGGGCATGGCTACACCTTC. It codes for CATSNRGSNVGHGYTF.

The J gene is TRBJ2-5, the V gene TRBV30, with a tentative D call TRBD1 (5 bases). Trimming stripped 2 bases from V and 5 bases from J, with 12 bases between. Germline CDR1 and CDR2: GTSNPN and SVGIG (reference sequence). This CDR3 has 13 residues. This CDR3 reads CAWSRGRHETQYF. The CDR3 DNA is TGTGCCTGGAGTAGGGGTCGGCACGAGACCCAGTACTTC. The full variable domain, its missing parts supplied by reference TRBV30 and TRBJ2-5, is SQTIHQWPATLVQPVGSPLSLECTVEGTSNPNLYWYRQAAGRGLQLLFYSVGIGQISSEVPQNLSASRPQDRQFILSSKKLLLSDSGFYLCAWSRGRHETQYFGPGTRLLVL.

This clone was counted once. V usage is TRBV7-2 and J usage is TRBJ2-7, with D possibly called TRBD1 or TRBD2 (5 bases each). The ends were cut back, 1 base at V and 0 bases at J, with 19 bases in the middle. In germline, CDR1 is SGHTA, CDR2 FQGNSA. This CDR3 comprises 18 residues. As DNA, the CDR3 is TGTGCCAGCAGCTTAGAGGTATTGGGACGGTTAAGCTCCTACGAGCAGTACTTC. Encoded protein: CASSLEVLGRLSSYEQYF.

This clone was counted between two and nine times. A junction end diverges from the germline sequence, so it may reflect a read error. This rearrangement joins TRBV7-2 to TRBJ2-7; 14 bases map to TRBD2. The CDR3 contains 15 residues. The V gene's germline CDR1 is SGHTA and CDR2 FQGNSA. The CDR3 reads CASSLARGLAGGLHF. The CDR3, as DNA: TGTGCCAGCAGCTTAGCGCGAGGACTAGCGGGAGGCCTGCACTTC.

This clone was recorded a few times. DNA of the CDR3: TGCAGCGCCGGAGGAGGTACGGGAGAGATCAGAGCTTTCTTT. This sequence encodes CSAGGGTGEIRAFF. This rearrangement joins TRBV29-1 to TRBJ1-1, with unresolved D. Trimming took 7 bases from V and 10 from J, leaving 25 bases between them. CDR1 is SQVTM, CDR2 ANQGSEA, per germline. CDR3 length: 14 amino acids.

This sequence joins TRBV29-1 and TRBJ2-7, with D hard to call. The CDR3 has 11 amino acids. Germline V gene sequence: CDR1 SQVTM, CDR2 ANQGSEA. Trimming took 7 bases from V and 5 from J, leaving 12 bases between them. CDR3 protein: CSAETGHEQYF. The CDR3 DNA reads TGCAGCGCGGAGACTGGGCACGAGCAGTACTTC.

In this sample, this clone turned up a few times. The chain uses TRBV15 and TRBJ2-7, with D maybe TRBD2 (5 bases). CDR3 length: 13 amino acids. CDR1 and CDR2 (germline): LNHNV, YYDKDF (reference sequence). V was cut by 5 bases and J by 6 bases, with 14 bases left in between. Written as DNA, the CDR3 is TGTGCCACCAGCCGGAAAAGCGGAATCGAGCAGTACTTC. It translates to CATSRKSGIEQYF.

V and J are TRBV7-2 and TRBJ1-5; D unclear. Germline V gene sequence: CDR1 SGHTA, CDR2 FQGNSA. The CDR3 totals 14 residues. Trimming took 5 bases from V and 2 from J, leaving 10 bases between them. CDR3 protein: CASSPDAGNQPQHF. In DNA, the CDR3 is TGTGCCAGCAGCCCGGACGCCGGCAATCAGCCCCAGCATTTT.